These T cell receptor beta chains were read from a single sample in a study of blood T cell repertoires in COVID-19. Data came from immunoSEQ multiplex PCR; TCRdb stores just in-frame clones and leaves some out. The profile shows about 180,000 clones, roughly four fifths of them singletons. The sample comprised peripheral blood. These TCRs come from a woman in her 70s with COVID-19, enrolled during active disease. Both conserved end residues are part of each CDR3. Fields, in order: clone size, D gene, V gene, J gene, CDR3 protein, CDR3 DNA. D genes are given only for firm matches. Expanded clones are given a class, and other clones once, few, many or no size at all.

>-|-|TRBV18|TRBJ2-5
CASSPSGGGMETQYF
TGTGCCAGCTCACCAAGTGGAGGGGGCATGGAGACCCAGTACTTC
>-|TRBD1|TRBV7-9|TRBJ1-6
CASSRPDRDLHF
TGTGCCAGCAGCCGCCCTGACAGGGACCTCCACTTT
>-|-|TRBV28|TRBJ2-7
CASSLSSWGTYEQYF
TGTGCCAGCAGCCTATCTAGCTGGGGTACCTACGAGCAGTACTTC
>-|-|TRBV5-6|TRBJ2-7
CASSLRPGYEQYF
TGTGCCAGCAGCTTGAGGCCGGGCTACGAGCAGTACTTC
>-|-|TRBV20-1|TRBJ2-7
CSARRGLEQYF
TGCAGTGCTAGAAGAGGGCTCGAGCAGTACTTC
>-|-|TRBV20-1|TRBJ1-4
CSASFRGDGEKLFF
TGCAGTGCTAGTTTTAGGGGCGACGGTGAAAAACTGTTTTTT
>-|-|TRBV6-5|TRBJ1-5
CASSYSRFNQPQHF
TGTGCCAGCAGTTACTCTCGGTTCAATCAGCCCCAGCATTTT
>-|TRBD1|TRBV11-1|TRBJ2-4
CASTRGTGDGGIQYF
TGTGCCAGCACCCGCGGGACAGGGGATGGGGGCATTCAGTACTTC
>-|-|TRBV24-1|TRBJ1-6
CATSSGDSNSPLHF
TGTGCCACCAGTTCAGGAGACAGTAATTCACCCCTCCACTTT
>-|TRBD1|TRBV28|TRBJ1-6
CASSSSGQGRRRDNSPLHF
TGTGCCAGCAGTTCCTCGGGACAGGGGAGGCGCCGAGATAATTCACCCCTCCACTTT
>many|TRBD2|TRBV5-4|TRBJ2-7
CASTPAGSGLEQYF
TGTGCCAGCACCCCAGCGGGGTCTGGGCTCGAGCAGTACTTC
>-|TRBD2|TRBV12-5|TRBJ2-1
CASGGGTTYNEQFF
TGTGCTAGTGGTGGGGGGACTACTTACAATGAGCAGTTCTTC
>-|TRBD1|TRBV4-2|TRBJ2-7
CASSRSGTGGDEQYF
TGTGCCAGCAGCCGCTCCGGGACAGGGGGCGACGAGCAGTACTTC
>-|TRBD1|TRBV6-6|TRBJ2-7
CASRGQGSAYEQYF
TGTGCCAGCAGGGGACAGGGTTCCGCGTACGAGCAGTACTTC
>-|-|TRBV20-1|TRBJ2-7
CSASGLGSLYEQYF
TGCAGTGCTAGTGGGTTAGGGAGTCTCTACGAGCAGTACTTC
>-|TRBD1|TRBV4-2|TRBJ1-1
CASSQGLGTGKNTEAFF
TGTGCCAGCAGCCAAGGTCTTGGGACAGGCAAGAACACTGAAGCTTTCTTT
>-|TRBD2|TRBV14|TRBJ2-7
CASSQFVGLAGTYEQYF
TGTGCCAGCAGCCAATTCGTTGGACTAGCGGGGACCTACGAGCAGTACTTC
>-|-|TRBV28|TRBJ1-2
CASRFENYGYTF
TGTGCCAGCAGATTCGAGAACTATGGCTACACCTTC